These 22 T cell receptor beta chains originate from one sample sequenced in a study of blood T cell repertoires in COVID-19. Data came from immunoSEQ multiplex PCR; TCRdb stores just in-frame clones and leaves some out. The profile shows 130,000 to 150,000 clones, 70% to 85% of them singletons. Sequenced: peripheral blood. Receptors originate from a man in his 60s with active or convalescent COVID-19.

This sequence joins TRBV15 and TRBJ1-5; a possible D gene is TRBD1 (6 bases). This CDR3 is 16 amino acids long. CDR1 and CDR2 (germline): LNHNV, YYDKDF (reference sequence). V shed 4 bases and J shed 5 bases, with 18 bases lying between them. The CDR3 DNA follows: TGTGCCACCAGCAAACTGGGGGGGCGCGTGGATCAGCCCCAGCATTTT. Encoded protein: CATSKLGGRVDQPQHF.

The J gene is TRBJ2-5, the V gene TRBV9, with 7 bases aligning to TRBD2. J was trimmed by 5 bases and V by 5 bases; bases with no gene match: 9. Germline CDR1 and CDR2: SGDLS and YYNGEE. CDR3 length: 14 amino acids. The CDR3 loop is CASRPLQGGETQYF. CDR3 DNA sequence: TGTGCCAGCAGACCACTCCAGGGAGGGGAGACCCAGTACTTC.

The CDR3 spells CAWSSPGQGNYGYTF. The CDR3 DNA reads as TGTGCCTGGAGCAGTCCCGGACAGGGGAACTATGGCTACACCTTC. The V gene is TRBV30, the J gene TRBJ1-2; 9 bases align to TRBD1. The CDR3 consists of 15 residues. V lost 3 bases and J lost 2; bases outside the gene matches: 7. The germline V gene encodes CDR1 GTSNPN and CDR2 SVGIG (reference sequence).

V is TRBV4-1 and J is TRBJ2-2; D is unresolved. The CDR3 consists of 14 residues. V was clipped by 1 base and J by 0 bases, with 3 bases between them. Looked up from germline, CDR1 is MGHRA and CDR2 is YSYEKL. The CDR3 protein is CASSQGPNTGELFF. CDR3 nucleotides: TGCGCCAGCAGCCAAGGGCCGAACACCGGGGAGCTGTTTTTT.

This clone was observed once. The chain couples TRBV2 to TRBJ2-5; D is perhaps TRBD1 (6 bases). This CDR3 comprises 14 residues. The ends were cut back, 4 bases at V and 1 base at J, with 10 bases in the middle. CDR1 is SNHLY and CDR2 is FYNNEI in the germline V gene. Here the CDR3 reads CASSASGVQETQYF. The CDR3 coding sequence is TGTGCCAGCAGTGCCTCAGGGGTCCAAGAGACCCAGTACTTC.

The genes are TRBV7-9 and TRBJ1-1, with D possibly TRBD1 on 6 matching bases. The CDR3 covers 15 residues. From germline, CDR1 is SEHNR and CDR2 FQNEAQ (reference sequence). Trimming pared 10 bases from V and 1 base from J, leaving 19 bases between. The CDR3 reads CATTKSGVSNTEAFF. CDR3 sequence (DNA): TGTGCCACCACGAAGTCAGGGGTTTCGAACACTGAAGCTTTCTTT.

V gene TRBV2 combines with J gene TRBJ2-1, with 9 bases matching TRBD2. The CDR3 has 13 amino acids. CDR1 and CDR2 (germline): SNHLY, FYNNEI. With 1 base clipped from V and 8 bases from J, the junction kept 0 bases outside the gene matches. The CDR3 loop reads CASSEGTSDEQFF. The CDR3 DNA reads TGTGCCAGCAGTGAAGGGACTAGCGATGAGCAGTTCTTC.

This sequence joins TRBV30 and TRBJ2-7; D possibly corresponds to TRBD1 (5 bases). This CDR3 has 13 residues. V was pared by 3 bases and J by 0 bases, with 9 bases between. Germline loops: CDR1 GTSNPN, CDR2 SVGIG (reference sequence). CDR3 nucleotide sequence: TGTGCCTGGAGCGAACAGGTCTCCTACGAGCAGTACGTC. This codes for CAWSEQVSYEQYV.

The V gene is TRBV9, the J gene TRBJ2-1; tentative D call: TRBD2 (6 bases). V was shortened by 4 bases and J by 0 bases, with 11 bases between the two germline ends. Germline lookup yields CDR1 SGDLS and CDR2 YYNGEE. The CDR3 has 15 amino acids. For the CDR3, the DNA is TGTGCCAGCAGCCCTCTAGCGAGCTCCTACAATGAGCAGTTCTTC. This gives the protein CASSPLASSYNEQFF. Complete variable domain (other parts from reference TRBV9 and TRBJ2-1): DSGVTQTPKHLITATGQRVTLRCSPRSGDLSVYWYQQSLDQGLQFLIQYYNGEERAKGNILERFSAQQFPDLHSELNLSSLELGDSALYFCASSPLASSYNEQFFGPGTRLTVL.

V gene TRBV7-8 combines with J gene TRBJ2-3, with 8 positions matching TRBD2. Per germline, CDR1 SGHVS and CDR2 FQNEAQ. The trim removed 1 base at V and 0 bases at J, leaving 9 bases unmatched. The CDR3 runs to 18 residues. CDR3 nucleotide sequence: TGTGCCAGCAGCTTAGGGACTAGCTGGACCACTAGCACAGATACGCAGTATTTT. Encoded protein: CASSLGTSWTTSTDTQYF.

This clone has only one observation. V and J are TRBV11-3 and TRBJ2-4; weak D call: TRBD2 (6 bases). Looked up from germline, CDR1 is SGHNT and CDR2 is YENEEA. CDR3 length: 16 residues. The germline V and J ends were trimmed by 1 base and 1 base, with 11 bases remaining between them. CDR3 amino acids: CASSLVGGVAKNIQYF. In DNA form, the CDR3 reads TGTGCCAGCAGCTTAGTCGGAGGGGTGGCCAAAAACATTCAGTACTTC.

V and J are TRBV5-1 and TRBJ1-3, with 10 bases fitting TRBD1. This CDR3 is 17 amino acids long. Germline CDR1 SGHRS, CDR2 YFSETQ. V was clipped by 0 bases and J by 6 bases; unmatched bases: 9. For the CDR3, the DNA is TGCGCCAGCAGCTTGGTCCCGGGACAGGGGAGGGAAAACACCATATATTTT. Its protein product is CASSLVPGQGRENTIYF.

This clone was recorded once. The chain recombines TRBV19 with TRBJ1-3, with a possible D match to TRBD1 (6 bases). Germline V lookup: CDR1 LNHDA, CDR2 SQIVND (reference sequence). Between the trimmed V and J ends, which lost 1 base and 0 bases, there was a span of 10 bases. The CDR3 extends over 16 amino acids. The CDR3 loop is CASSIGQGRSGNTIYF. In nucleotides, the CDR3 is TGTGCCAGTAGTATAGGGCAGGGGCGCTCTGGAAACACCATATATTTT.

The sample holds one count of this clone. The genes are TRBV5-5 and TRBJ1-4; D perhaps matches TRBD1 (5 bases). The germline gives CDR1 SGHKS, CDR2 YYEKEE (reference sequence). Trimming took 1 base from V and 5 from J, leaving 12 bases between them. This CDR3 contains 15 residues. The CDR3 reads CASSLLPGQNEKLFF. DNA of the CDR3: TGTGCCAGCAGCTTGCTGCCAGGGCAAAATGAAAAACTGTTTTTT.

In DNA form, the CDR3 reads TGTGCCAGTAGTATAGGCAGATCCCCCTACGAGCAGTACTTC. Its protein is CASSIGRSPYEQYF. The chain recombines TRBV19 with TRBJ2-7; no reliable D call. CDR3 length: 14 amino acids. Trimming cost V 1 base and J 2 bases, with 9 bases left between them. Germline loops: CDR1 LNHDA, CDR2 SQIVND (reference sequence).

The rearrangement joins TRBV6-5 to TRBJ1-3; possibly TRBD1 for D (5 bases). The CDR3 covers 13 residues. Trimming shortened V by 7 bases and J by 12 bases, and 19 bases separated the two germline ends. Germline loops: CDR1 MNHEY, CDR2 SVGAGI. CDR3 loop: CASTRTGGGVIYF. Written as DNA, the CDR3 is TGTGCCAGCACCCGGACGGGCGGAGGGGTCATATATTTT.

J is TRBJ2-1 and V is TRBV11-3; D gene unclear. Trimming took 6 bases from V and 4 from J, leaving 4 bases between them. This CDR3 spans 11 amino acids. Germline V CDR1 and CDR2: SGHNT, YENEEA. The CDR3 DNA reads as TGTGCCAGCAGGCGATACAATGAGCAGTTCTTC. It encodes CASRRYNEQFF.

The chain recombines TRBV6-4 with TRBJ1-2, with 10 bases matching TRBD1. Unmatched junction bases numbered 3, after V lost 5 bases and J lost 6 bases. CDR1 MRHNA and CDR2 SNTAGT come from the germline V gene. The CDR3 runs to 13 residues. CDR3 sequence: CASSPGTGDGYTF. CDR3 in DNA: TGTGCCAGCAGTCCCGGGACAGGGGATGGCTACACCTTC.

The genes are TRBV19 and TRBJ1-2, with D unclear. Germline CDR1 and CDR2: LNHDA and SQIVND (reference sequence). The length of the CDR3 is 12 residues. Trimming took off 6 bases at V and 5 bases at J, with 10 bases between the two ends. CDR3 in DNA: TGTGCCAGTAGCCAAGGAGGGTATGGCTACACCTTC. This encodes CASSQGGYGYTF.

This clone was seen a single time. The chain carries TRBV6-6 and TRBJ2-7, with 7 bases aligning to TRBD2. V shed 0 bases and J 5 bases; nucleotides not matched to a gene: 7. This CDR3 has 15 amino acids. From germline, CDR1 is MNHNY and CDR2 SVGAGI (reference sequence). The chain's CDR3 is CASSYSAGVRNEQYV. The CDR3 DNA follows: TGTGCCAGCAGTTACTCCGCGGGAGTTCGCAACGAGCAGTACGTC.

The rearrangement joins TRBV18 to TRBJ2-6; no definite D call. Trimming took 3 bases from V and 4 from J, leaving 10 bases between them. Per germline, CDR1 KGHSH and CDR2 LQKENI. The CDR3 is 15 amino acids. This CDR3 reads CASSPTPTGANVLTF. CDR3 in DNA: TGTGCCAGCTCACCGACCCCGACAGGGGCCAACGTCCTGACTTTC.

The chain couples TRBV6-5 to TRBJ2-5, with a possible D match to TRBD2 (6 bases). CDR3 length: 15 amino acids. V was shortened by 7 bases and J by 3 bases, with 18 bases between the two germline ends. Germline V gene data show CDR1 as MNHEY and CDR2 as SVGAGI. CDR3 sequence reads: CASNLDPGEKETQYF. The CDR3 DNA reads as TGTGCCAGCAACCTAGACCCGGGAGAAAAAGAGACCCAGTACTTC.